Sequencing of this T cell receptor (beta chain) was carried out in a study of beta chain features in type 1 diabetes. General observations from the study: The study notes PCR might favor shorter templates equally in patients and controls. TCRB CDR3s were moderately but significantly shorter in Type 1 diabetes patients in all four CD4+ subsets.

Sequenced material consisted of expressed TCRB transcripts (all of the isolated RNA was reverse transcribed). TCRdb keeps only in-frame clones here, not all; method: immunoSEQ multiplex PCR. The top ten hold more than 0.015% of the sample, which has a few hundred thousand clones, more than 12% seen once. There are 17 residues in the CDR3. The V gene lost 0 bases and the J gene lost 0 bases, with 12 bases spanning the gap. Sampling consisted of one heparinised blood draw per donor, averaging around 120 mL. Populations isolated by sorting all had purity greater than 95%. Concerning this clone: Its antigen is currently unknown.

Sequencing was done on a sample of naive CD4+ T cells from blood. The chain carries TRBV23-1 and TRBJ1-5, with D hard to call. TRBV23-1 is classed as an ORF, of uncertain function. The clonotype was recovered from a woman between 18 and 29 years old in good health. The CDR3, as DNA: TGCGCCAGCAGTCAATCGACACCGCCGGATAGCAATCAGCCCCAGCATTTT. Translation: CASSQSTPPDSNQPQHF.